The 22 T cell receptor beta chains below were found in one sample sequenced in a study of cytotoxic CD8 clonotypes in ibrutinib-treated CLL. Sequenced by immunoSEQ multiplex PCR; TCRdb stores in-frame clones only, minus some. The sample gives hundreds of thousands of clones, 70% of which show up once; approximately 15% is in the top ten. This sample comprised PBMCs, obtained after 24 months of ibrutinib treatment. These receptors came from a human donor with chronic lymphocytic leukemia.

A note on this clone: Other nucleotide sequences in the sample specify the same CDR3. This chain connects TRBV4-2 to TRBJ1-5; D gene uncertain. With 0 bases removed from V and 3 bases from J, the gap between germline ends came to 0 bases. In germline, CDR1 is LGHNA, CDR2 YNFKEQ. The CDR3 is made up of 12 amino acids. The CDR3 loop reads CASSQDNQPQHF. The CDR3 DNA is TGTGCCAGCAGCCAAGACAATCAGCCCCAGCATTTT.

V usage is TRBV28 and J usage is TRBJ1-5; TRBD1 agrees at 7 bases. J gave up 7 bases and V 6 bases, and 18 bases lay outside the gene matches. Germline CDR1 reads MDHEN; CDR2 reads SYDVKM. The CDR3 length is 17 residues. CDR3 in DNA: TGTGCCAGCAGCAGGGGTGGAAGTACAGGGGTCGGCCAGCCCCAGCATTTT. This translates into CASSRGGSTGVGQPQHF.

The gene calls are TRBV7-2 and TRBJ1-4, with TRBD1 matching over 7 bases. V gave up 5 bases and J gave up 7 bases; unmatched junction bases: 10. The CDR3 sequence is 15 residues long. The germline V gene encodes CDR1 SGHTA and CDR2 FQGNSA. The CDR3 here is CASSRQRGQSEKLFF. CDR3 in DNA: TGTGCCAGCAGCAGACAAAGGGGGCAGAGTGAAAAACTGTTTTTT.

This clone showed up just once. The V and J genes are TRBV7-2 and TRBJ1-5, with TRBD1 matching 11 bases. Germline V CDR1 and CDR2: SGHTA, FQGNSA. The CDR3 sequence is 15 residues long. The J segment lost 4 bases and the V segment lost 5 bases, leaving 4 bases of the junction unmatched. CDR3 protein: CASSHGTGGNQPQHF. The CDR3 region has the DNA TGTGCCAGCAGCCACGGGACAGGGGGAAATCAGCCCCAGCATTTT.

The chain carries TRBV30 and TRBJ1-1; 10 bases fit TRBD1. CDR1 GTSNPN and CDR2 SVGIG come from the germline V gene (reference sequence). The trim removed 3 bases at V and 6 bases at J, leaving 10 bases unmatched. This CDR3 has 15 residues. CDR3 sequence reads: CAWRVRQGAPPEAFF. CDR3 DNA sequence: TGTGCCTGGAGGGTGAGACAGGGGGCGCCGCCTGAAGCTTTCTTT.

This clone was picked up one time. In DNA, the CDR3 is TGCGCCAGCAGCTGGAGCGGCGGGAGCGGGGAAGAGCAGTACTTC. As protein: CASSWSGGSGEEQYF. This sequence joins TRBV5-1 and TRBJ2-7; 7 bases align to TRBD2. Looked up from germline, CDR1 is SGHRS and CDR2 is YFSETQ. This CDR3 spans 15 amino acids. The trim removed 3 bases at V and 7 bases at J, leaving 13 bases unmatched. Combining the CDR3 with reference TRBV5-1 and TRBJ2-7 gives the whole variable domain KAGVTQTPRYLIKTRGQQVTLSCSPISGHRSVSWYQQTPGQGLQFLFEYFSETQRNKGNFPGRFSGRQFSNSRSEMNVSTLELGDSALYLCASSWSGGSGEEQYFGPGTRLTVT.

The chain is built from TRBV6-1 and TRBJ2-7; no firm D call. V gave up 2 bases and J gave up 3 bases, with 14 bases separating them. Germline CDR1 is MNHNS and CDR2 is SASEGT. This CDR3 contains 15 residues. CDR3 sequence (DNA): TGTGCCAGCAGTGAACAACCGGAAGGAATCTACGAGCAGTACTTC. As protein: CASSEQPEGIYEQYF.

V is TRBV10-3 and J is TRBJ2-2; 12 nucleotides line up with TRBD2. The CDR3 runs to 16 residues. J lost 1 base, V lost 6 bases, and 3 bases had no gene match. Germline CDR1 ENHRY, CDR2 SYGVKD. This CDR3 reads CAIRQLAGGNTGELFF. Here the CDR3 DNA reads TGTGCCATCAGGCAACTAGCGGGAGGGAACACCGGGGAGCTGTTTTTT.

The chain joins TRBV4-3 to TRBJ2-2; weak D call: TRBD2 (5 bases). Germline loops: CDR1 LGHNA, CDR2 YSLEER. Trimming took off 0 bases at V and 4 bases at J, with 12 bases between the two ends. CDR3 length equals 16 residues. CDR3 coding DNA: TGCGCCAGCAGCCAAGACCCGGGGTCGGTCACCGGGGAGCTGTTTTTT. Encoded protein: CASSQDPGSVTGELFF.

CDR3 loop: CASSHLSSDGNTF. The CDR3 coding sequence is TGTGCCAGCAGCCACCTCTCTTCCGACGGGAACACCTTC. The chain couples TRBV4-2 to TRBJ1-2; D is uncertain. CDR1 and CDR2 (germline): LGHNA, YNFKEQ. V was trimmed by 3 bases and J by 12 bases, leaving 17 bases between them. The CDR3 runs 13 residues.

The chain uses TRBV7-8 and TRBJ2-7, with 10 nucleotides matching TRBD1. Losses at the gene ends were 5 bases for V and 2 bases for J; bases not matched to a gene: 9. Germline CDR1 and CDR2: SGHVS and FQNEAQ. The CDR3 has 16 residues. This CDR3 reads CASSLGGQGMPYEQYF. The CDR3 coding sequence is TGTGCCAGCAGCCTAGGGGGACAGGGGATGCCCTACGAGCAGTACTTC.

The chain uses TRBV15 and TRBJ2-3; D gene ambiguous. Germline loops: CDR1 LNHNV, CDR2 YYDKDF (reference sequence). V shed 5 bases and J shed 0 bases, with 12 bases lying between them. CDR3 length: 15 amino acids. The CDR3 region has the DNA TGTGCCACCAGCCCTAATTGGGGTAGCACAGATACGCAGTATTTT. It yields the protein CATSPNWGSTDTQYF.

The sample holds a few counts of this clone. J is TRBJ1-1 and V is TRBV27, with 8 bases that match TRBD1. Germline V gene sequence: CDR1 MNHEY, CDR2 SMNVEV (reference sequence). The CDR3 totals 13 residues. J gave up 4 bases and V 10 bases, and 8 bases lay outside the gene matches. CDR3 sequence reads: CAIYRGKGTEAFF. CDR3 bases: TGTGCCATCTACAGGGGGAAGGGCACTGAAGCTTTCTTT.

This clone was observed a handful of times. The chain combines TRBV19 with TRBJ1-5, with D unresolved. The CDR3 sequence is 15 residues long. V lost 3 bases, J lost 0 bases, and 9 bases lay in between. CDR1 is LNHDA, CDR2 SQIVND, per germline (reference sequence). CDR3 DNA sequence: TGTGCCAGTAGTATTGCGGGTGATAGCAATCAGCCCCAGCATTTT. It translates to CASSIAGDSNQPQHF.

This clone has only a few counts. The rearrangement uses TRBV9 and TRBJ2-2; TRBD2 matches at 12 bases. With 5 bases clipped from V and 8 bases from J, the junction kept 4 bases outside the gene matches. This CDR3 region has 14 residues. The germline V gene has CDR1 SGDLS and CDR2 YYNGEE. CDR3 residues: CASRTSGSMGELFF. In DNA, the CDR3 is TGTGCCAGCAGGACTAGCGGGAGCATGGGGGAGCTGTTTTTT.

The genes are TRBV9 and TRBJ1-1, with 7 bases aligning to TRBD1. CDR3 length: 13 residues. V shed 4 bases and J 2 bases; nucleotides not matched to a gene: 2. Germline lookup yields CDR1 SGDLS and CDR2 YYNGEE. The CDR3 protein is CASSPGGNTEAFF. The CDR3 bases are TGTGCCAGCAGCCCAGGGGGTAACACTGAAGCTTTCTTT.

The sample holds one count of this clone. This chain joins TRBV30 and TRBJ2-3; D is unresolved. Germline CDR1 is GTSNPN and CDR2 is SVGIG (reference sequence). V lost 1 base and J lost 2, with 10 bases in between. This CDR3 has 14 amino acids. The CDR3 nucleotides read TGTGCCTGGAGTGGCCGATACTACACAGATACGCAGTATTTT. It is translated as CAWSGRYYTDTQYF.

V gene TRBV6-1 combines with J gene TRBJ2-5; TRBD2 is a possible D gene (6 bases). The CDR3 length is 12 residues. In germline, CDR1 is MNHNS, CDR2 SASEGT. V was pared by 7 bases and J by 7 bases, with 13 bases between. In DNA form, the CDR3 reads TGTGCCAGCATACTGGAGGGAGGGACCCAGTACTTC. It specifies CASILEGGTQYF.

This clone came up a few times. V gene TRBV4-2 combines with J gene TRBJ2-7; TRBD1 is a possible D gene (5 bases). V lost 1 base and J lost 4, with 14 bases in between. CDR1 is LGHNA, CDR2 YNFKEQ, per germline. The length of the CDR3 is 15 residues. The CDR3 DNA reads as TGTGCCAGCAGCCAAGTCACAGGAAAATCTTACGAGCAGTACTTC. As protein: CASSQVTGKSYEQYF.

This clone was counted between two and nine times. The rearrangement joins TRBV7-9 to TRBJ2-1; tentatively, D is TRBD2 (7 bases). V was cut by 4 bases and J by 8 bases, with 18 bases left in between. The CDR3 totals 15 residues. CDR1 SEHNR and CDR2 FQNEAQ come from the germline V gene (reference sequence). The CDR3, as DNA: TGTGCCAGCAGCTATGAAGCGGGACACAATGATGAGCAGTTCTTC. Its translation is CASSYEAGHNDEQFF.

The chain uses TRBV28 and TRBJ2-7; D perhaps matches TRBD1 (5 bases). Germline CDR1 is MDHEN and CDR2 is SYDVKM. Trimming shortened V by 7 bases and J by 6 bases, and 22 bases separated the two germline ends. CDR3 length equals 15 residues. DNA for the CDR3: TGTGCCAGCAACCACAATCGCAGGGTAACTGGCGAGCAGTACTTC. The encoded protein is CASNHNRRVTGEQYF.

This chain connects TRBV6-6 to TRBJ2-7; D is perhaps TRBD1 or TRBD2 (5 bases each). The CDR3 contains 13 residues. Per germline, CDR1 MNHNY and CDR2 SVGAGI (reference sequence). V gave up 5 bases and J gave up 1 base, with 9 bases separating them. CDR3 in amino acids: CASSRDGSYEQYF. The CDR3 bases are TGTGCCAGCAGTCGGGACGGGTCCTACGAGCAGTACTTC.